The 3 T cell receptor beta chains presented below share a single source sample, sequenced in a study of T cells in Graves' hyperthyroidism and ophthalmopathy. What was amplified from RNA transcripts were TCR beta CDR3 regions. A set of HTBI primers served as the primers for a first-round RT-PCR of the TCR CDR3. In TCRdb, the multiplex PCR reads were re-called with MiXCR into one record per CDR3 protein. Of some 320,000 distinct CDR3 sequences listed, 12% to 15% are singletons. The source material was blood. The receptor set was obtained from a woman in her forties with Graves' ophthalmopathy.

The V gene is TRBV19, the J gene TRBJ1-5, with 11 bases fitting TRBD1. Trimming cost V 6 bases and J 5 bases; bases outside gene matches: 3. CDR1 and CDR2 from the germline V gene are LNHDA and SQIVND (reference sequence). The length of the CDR3 is 14 residues. CDR3 in amino acids: CASSRTGGYQPQHF. The CDR3 DNA reads as TGTGCCAGTAGCCGGACAGGGGGCTATCAGCCCCAGCATTTT.

This clonotype was counted only a few times. The chain combines TRBV12-5 with TRBJ2-3, with D tentatively TRBD2 (6 bases). Germline V lookup: CDR1 LGHNT, CDR2 FRNRAP. This CDR3 is 13 amino acids long. The V end was cut by 8 bases, the J end by 3 bases, with 12 bases between. CDR3: CASCRGGTDTQYF. For the CDR3, the DNA is TGTGCTAGTTGTCGGGGAGGAACAGATACGCAGTATTTT.

This clonotype was seen ten or more times. CDR3 DNA: TGCGCCAGCAGCTTGATGGACGGCTATGGCTACACCTTC. This gives the protein CASSLMDGYGYTF. The chain recombines TRBV5-1 with TRBJ1-2; no reliable D call. Trimming left V 1 base short and J 4 bases short, with 8 bases between. CDR1 and CDR2 from the germline V gene are SGHRS and YFSETQ. The CDR3 extends over 13 amino acids.